One and the same sample provided the 28 T cell receptor beta chains below, sequenced in a study of blood T cell repertoires in COVID-19. Measured with immunoSEQ multiplex PCR; TCRdb has only the in-frame clones, and not every one. Here the sample spans some 110,000 clones, around 86% being singletons. Material: peripheral blood. Source of these receptors: a man aged 50-60 years with acute or convalescent COVID-19.

This clone was detected only once. The V and J genes are TRBV5-4 and TRBJ2-7, with TRBD2 matching 7 bases. The CDR3 extends over 16 amino acids. The germline V gene encodes CDR1 SGHNT and CDR2 YYREEE (reference sequence). With V trimmed by 4 bases and J by 3 bases, 13 bases remained unmatched. The CDR3 here is CASSTRTSRAIYEQYF. The CDR3 region has the DNA TGTGCCAGCAGCACCCGGACTAGTCGAGCTATCTACGAGCAGTACTTC.

V gene TRBV7-6 combines with J gene TRBJ2-2; possible D gene TRBD2, 6 bases. The CDR3 has 16 residues. V gave up 4 bases and J gave up 5 bases, with 17 bases separating them. The germline CDR1 and CDR2 sequences are SGHVS and FNYEAQ. The CDR3 protein is CASSYPVEGGTGELFF. The CDR3, as DNA: TGTGCCAGCAGCTACCCGGTTGAGGGAGGAACCGGGGAGCTGTTTTTT.

This chain connects TRBV19 to TRBJ2-2; D not certain. Trimming took off 5 bases at V and 7 bases at J, with 23 bases between the two ends. The CDR3 loop spans 17 amino acids. Per the germline V gene, CDR1 is LNHDA and CDR2 is SQIVND (reference sequence). CDR3 region: CASSETETRSALGELFF. The CDR3 nucleotides are TGTGCCAGTAGTGAAACCGAGACTCGCTCTGCTCTCGGGGAGCTGTTTTTT.

This chain joins TRBV15 and TRBJ2-1; 7 positions match TRBD2. CDR1 and CDR2 (germline): LNHNV, YYDKDF (reference sequence). With 1 base clipped from V and 5 bases from J, the junction kept 5 bases outside the gene matches. CDR3 length: 15 residues. The CDR3, as DNA: TGTGCCACCAGCAGAGGCGCGGCGGGAGACAATGAGCAGTTCTTC. Translated, it gives CATSRGAAGDNEQFF.

The rearrangement joins TRBV27 to TRBJ2-3; D is undetermined. The CDR3 has 11 amino acids. Trimming shortened V by 6 bases and J by 4 bases, and 5 bases separated the two germline ends. Germline lookup yields CDR1 MNHEY and CDR2 SMNVEV (reference sequence). The CDR3 DNA reads as TGTGCCAGCAGGGCGGCAGATACGCAGTATTTT. Protein: CASRAADTQYF.

The rearrangement joins TRBV4-1 to TRBJ2-1; no definite D call. The CDR3 totals 14 residues. The ends were cut back, 0 bases at V and 4 bases at J, with 7 bases in the middle. Germline CDR1 and CDR2: MGHRA and YSYEKL. This CDR3 is CASSQDVSYNEQFF. The CDR3 DNA sequence: TGCGCCAGCAGCCAAGATGTGTCGTACAATGAGCAGTTCTTC.

The chain joins TRBV12-3 or TRBV12-4 to TRBJ1-2; D unresolved. This CDR3 is built from 13 residues. V lost 1 base to trimming and J lost 3 bases, with 6 bases between them. CDR3 sequence (DNA): TGTGCCAGCAGTTTAGTGGAGTACTATGGCTACACCTTC. It translates to CASSLVEYYGYTF.

The chain has TRBV19 and TRBJ2-7, with 13 bases that match TRBD2. The ends lost 10 bases at V and 5 bases at J; junction bases unmatched: 11. Germline values: CDR1 LNHDA, CDR2 SQIVND (reference sequence). CDR3 size: 15 residues. The CDR3 DNA follows: TGTGCCACCTCACTCGGGACTAGCGGGATTAACGAGCAGTACTTC. Amino acid sequence: CATSLGTSGINEQYF.

Note on this clone: This specimen includes other DNA sequences encoding the same CDR3. CDR3 in amino acids: CASRPYSGEGGYTF. The CDR3 DNA reads as TGTGCCAGCAGACCTTATTCCGGGGAGGGGGGCTACACCTTC. The rearrangement uses TRBV3-1 (or the pseudogene TRBV3-2) and TRBJ1-2; possibly TRBD1 for D (5 bases). The CDR3 totals 14 residues. Germline CDR1 and CDR2: LGHDT and YNNKEL (reference sequence). V was pared by 6 bases and J by 8 bases, with 19 bases between.

The CDR3, as DNA: TGCGCCAGCAGCTTAAGAGGGACAGCTGGAAACACCATATATTTT. Its translation: CASSLRGTAGNTIYF. J is TRBJ1-3 and V is TRBV5-1; 7 bases map to TRBD1. The germline CDR1 and CDR2 sequences are SGHRS and YFSETQ. With 2 bases clipped from V and 2 bases from J, the junction kept 4 bases outside the gene matches. The CDR3 extends over 15 amino acids. Looking up the rest from reference TRBV5-1 and TRBJ1-3 gives the full variable domain: KAGVTQTPRYLIKTRGQQVTLSCSPISGHRSVSWYQQTPGQGLQFLFEYFSETQRNKGNFPGRFSGRQFSNSRSEMNVSTLELGDSALYLCASSLRGTAGNTIYFGEGSWLTVV.

This chain uses TRBV13 with TRBJ2-1; D is perhaps TRBD1 (6 bases). Germline lookup yields CDR1 PRHDT and CDR2 FYEKMQ (reference sequence). Trimming took 1 base from V and 0 from J, leaving 31 bases between them. This CDR3 comprises 23 residues. CDR3 sequence reads: CASSLALNSLDSSSPLSYNEQFF. In nucleotides, the CDR3 is TGTGCCAGCAGCTTAGCCCTTAACTCATTGGACAGCTCTAGCCCTCTCTCCTACAATGAGCAGTTCTTC.

This clone has a single count. The genes are TRBV21-1 and TRBJ1-1; the table's TRBD1 call for D was not verified on the DNA. TRBV21-1 constitutes a pseudogene. This CDR3 contains 15 residues. The CDR3 spells CASSEDMSGATQAFF. Written as DNA, the CDR3 is TGTGCCAGCAGCGAAGACATGTCAGGGGCCACCCAGGCTTTCTTT.

The CDR3 loop reads CASSSSDRGYEKLFF. In nucleotides, the CDR3 is TGTGCCAGTAGTTCCTCGGACAGGGGATATGAAAAACTGTTTTTT. The chain recombines TRBV19 with TRBJ1-4, with TRBD1 identical over 9 bases. Germline V gives CDR1 LNHDA, CDR2 SQIVND (reference sequence). The CDR3 contains 15 residues. Trimming took 5 bases from V and 6 from J; bases not matched to a gene: 7.

This chain links TRBV10-3 with TRBJ1-4; 8 bases map to TRBD1. The germline gives CDR1 ENHRY, CDR2 SYGVKD. The CDR3 is 13 amino acids. The J segment lost 7 bases and the V segment lost 6 bases, leaving 4 bases of the junction unmatched. As DNA, the CDR3 is TGTGCCATCAGCCCTGACAGGGGTGAAAAACTGTTTTTT. It translates to CAISPDRGEKLFF.

The chain recombines TRBV6-5 with TRBJ2-3; TRBD2 matches 11 bases. In germline, CDR1 is MNHEY, CDR2 SVGAGI. V lost 8 bases to trimming and J lost 3 bases; unmatched junction nucleotides: 7. The CDR3 contains 15 residues. The CDR3 region has the DNA TGTGCCAGCTGTCGGACTAGCGGGTTGACAGATACGCAGTATTTT. Its protein is CASCRTSGLTDTQYF.

V and J are TRBV5-6 and TRBJ1-6; TRBD1 matches at 8 bases. The CDR3 spans 15 residues. Germline V CDR1 and CDR2: SGHDT, YYEEEE. Germline trimming cut 4 bases from V and 10 bases from J; bases unmatched to any gene: 10. For the CDR3, the DNA is TGTGCCAGCAGCGTACAGGGGGTAGTAAACTCACCCCTCCACTTT. The encoded protein is CASSVQGVVNSPLHF.

This chain connects TRBV10-3 to TRBJ1-1, with D uncertain. The ends were cut back, 6 bases at V and 2 bases at J, with 10 bases in the middle. Germline values: CDR1 ENHRY, CDR2 SYGVKD. The CDR3 covers 13 residues. The CDR3 reads CAISGRANTEAFF. In nucleotides, the CDR3 is TGTGCCATCAGCGGGCGGGCTAACACTGAAGCTTTCTTT.

The rearrangement joins TRBV30 to TRBJ1-6; D is possibly TRBD1 (6 bases). Germline V gene data show CDR1 as GTSNPN and CDR2 as SVGIG (reference sequence). The V end was cut by 3 bases, the J end by 7 bases, with 10 bases between. The CDR3 is 13 amino acids. The CDR3 spells CAWRNRENSPLHF. DNA for the CDR3: TGTGCCTGGAGAAACAGGGAAAATTCACCCCTCCACTTT. Based on the CDR3 plus reference TRBV30 and TRBJ1-6, the full variable domain is SQTIHQWPATLVQPVGSPLSLECTVEGTSNPNLYWYRQAAGRGLQLLFYSVGIGQISSEVPQNLSASRPQDRQFILSSKKLLLSDSGFYLCAWRNRENSPLHFGNGTRLTVT.

The V and J genes are TRBV29-1 and TRBJ2-5, with D perhaps matching TRBD1 (6 bases). CDR3 length: 12 residues. Trimming pared 6 bases from V and 5 bases from J, leaving 13 bases between. Germline CDR1 reads SQVTM; CDR2 reads ANQGSEA. CDR3 sequence: CSVGQGWETQYF. Here the CDR3 DNA reads TGCAGCGTCGGTCAGGGGTGGGAGACCCAGTACTTC.

This chain uses TRBV6-5 with TRBJ2-1; D is undetermined. V was pared by 4 bases and J by 6 bases, with 13 bases between. The CDR3 loop spans 14 amino acids. Per germline, CDR1 MNHEY and CDR2 SVGAGI. CDR3 protein: CASSSGEESNEQFF. The CDR3, as DNA: TGTGCCAGCAGTTCCGGAGAAGAAAGCAATGAGCAGTTCTTC.

The V gene is TRBV7-3, the J gene TRBJ1-1; TRBD1 agrees at 9 bases. The CDR3 is made up of 13 amino acids. The germline V gene encodes CDR1 SGHTA and CDR2 FQGTGA. Unmatched junction bases numbered 7, after V lost 7 bases and J lost 7 bases. CDR3 nucleotide sequence: TGTGCCAGCACCCTGACGGGACAGGGTGAAGCTTTCTTT. Translating it yields CASTLTGQGEAFF.

The CDR3 reads CAWSVGTSVYEQYF. The CDR3 bases are TGTGCCTGGAGTGTAGGGACTAGCGTTTACGAGCAGTACTTC. This chain links TRBV30 with TRBJ2-7, with TRBD2 matching 10 bases. Germline CDR1 and CDR2: GTSNPN and SVGIG (reference sequence). CDR3 length equals 14 residues. With V trimmed by 0 bases and J by 4 bases, 3 bases remained unmatched.

The chain joins TRBV20-1 to TRBJ1-5; possible D gene TRBD1, 6 bases. This CDR3 has 17 amino acids. V was clipped by 3 bases and J by 1 base, with 19 bases between them. The germline gives CDR1 DFQATT, CDR2 SNEGSKA (reference sequence). CDR3 sequence: CSASPEGGLSSNQPQHF. The CDR3 DNA reads as TGCAGTGCTAGTCCCGAGGGGGGGCTGTCGAGCAATCAGCCCCAGCATTTT.

The V and J genes are TRBV24-1 and TRBJ1-5; the match to TRBD1 covers 7 bases. CDR3 length: 15 amino acids. The trim removed 4 bases at V and 2 bases at J, leaving 4 bases unmatched. Per the germline V gene, CDR1 is KGHDR and CDR2 is SFDVKD. The CDR3 region is CATSEGDSGNQPQHF. The CDR3 coding sequence is TGTGCCACCAGTGAGGGGGACAGCGGCAATCAGCCCCAGCATTTT.

The genes are TRBV11-3 and TRBJ2-7; TRBD1 matches at 7 bases. V shed 5 bases, J shed 2 bases, and the junction held 9 bases outside the gene matches. The CDR3 spans 15 residues. Germline V lookup: CDR1 SGHNT, CDR2 YENEEA. This CDR3 is CASSQPGGMTYEQYF. CDR3 DNA: TGTGCCAGCAGCCAACCAGGGGGTATGACCTACGAGCAGTACTTC.

Only one count was recorded for this clone. V usage is TRBV5-1 and J usage is TRBJ2-3; weak D call: TRBD2 (6 bases). Germline V gene lookup returns CDR1 SGHRS and CDR2 YFSETQ. The germline V and J ends were trimmed by 3 bases and 8 bases, with 13 bases remaining between them. The CDR3 consists of 13 residues. The CDR3 protein is CASSSPGSATQYF. CDR3 in DNA: TGCGCCAGCAGCTCACCCGGGAGCGCTACGCAGTATTTT.

This chain links TRBV7-3 with TRBJ1-1; TRBD1 might be the D (5 bases). With 11 bases removed from V and 6 bases from J, the gap between germline ends came to 13 bases. Germline assignment: CDR1 SGHTA and CDR2 FQGTGA. The CDR3 runs to 11 residues. The DNA for the CDR3 is TGTGCCTACGACGGGGGAGCTGAAGCTTTCTTT. Residues: CAYDGGAEAFF.

Written as DNA, the CDR3 is TGCGCCAGCAGCTTGGGACTCGGACAGCAAGAGACCCAGTACTTC. Residues: CASSLGLGQQETQYF. This sequence joins TRBV5-1 and TRBJ2-5, with a tentative D call TRBD1 (6 bases). Germline V CDR1 and CDR2: SGHRS, YFSETQ. The CDR3 has 15 amino acids. Between the trimmed V and J ends, which lost 0 bases and 2 bases, there was a span of 11 bases.